This is a list of T cell receptor beta chains from one sample in a study of OX40 agonist ivuxolimab in advanced cancers. The data were produced by immunoSEQ multiplex PCR, yet TCRdb's version contains in-frame clones alone and is incomplete. The sample has tens of thousands of clones, approximately 90% seen once. The specimen comprised CD4+ or CD8+ T cells sorted from blood, sampled in a trial of the OX40 agonist ivuxolimab. These TCRs come from an adult with an advanced solid tumor such as melanoma, head and neck, liver or kidney cancer. Both conserved end residues are part of each CDR3. Fields, in order: CDR3 protein, CDR3 DNA, clone size, J gene, D gene, V gene. A D gene is named only where the DNA matches it firmly. Clone size, where shown, is once, few, many, or a class for clones that have expanded.

CDR3 protein: CASNEIRPGRSVAGELFF
CDR3 DNA: TGTGCCAGCAATGAGATCCGCCCCGGCAGATCGGTGGCCGGGGAGCTGTTTTTT
clone size: .
J gene: TRBJ2-2
D gene: .
V gene: TRBV28

CDR3 protein: CASRGLGTYEQYF
CDR3 DNA: TGCGCCAGCAGAGGACTAGGAACCTACGAGCAGTACTTC
clone size: .
J gene: TRBJ2-7
D gene: TRBD2
V gene: TRBV10-2

CDR3 protein: CASSMGLAGRSGANVLTF
CDR3 DNA: TGTGCCAGTAGTATGGGACTAGCGGGCCGCTCTGGGGCCAACGTCCTGACTTTC
clone size: once
J gene: TRBJ2-6
D gene: TRBD2
V gene: TRBV19

CDR3 protein: CAWVGSGRYEQYF
CDR3 DNA: TGTGCCTGGGTCGGTAGCGGGAGGTACGAGCAGTACTTC
clone size: .
J gene: TRBJ2-7
D gene: TRBD2
V gene: TRBV30

CDR3 protein: CASSAGGSYNEQFF
CDR3 DNA: TGTGCCAGCAGTGCCGGGGGCTCCTACAATGAGCAGTTCTTC
clone size: .
J gene: TRBJ2-1
D gene: .
V gene: TRBV6-1

CDR3 protein: CASSYYSGELFF
CDR3 DNA: TGTGCCAGCAGTTACTATTCCGGGGAGCTGTTTTTT
clone size: .
J gene: TRBJ2-2
D gene: .
V gene: TRBV6-5

CDR3 protein: CASSLAAAGTGELFF
CDR3 DNA: TGTGCCAGCAGCTTAGCGGCGGCCGGAACCGGGGAGCTGTTTTTT
clone size: .
J gene: TRBJ2-2
D gene: .
V gene: TRBV7-2

CDR3 protein: CASRTGTGIEKLFF
CDR3 DNA: TGCGCCAGCAGAACCGGGACAGGGATTGAAAAACTGTTTTTT
clone size: .
J gene: TRBJ1-4
D gene: TRBD1
V gene: TRBV5-1

CDR3 protein: CASSIDVGGVGSNEQFF
CDR3 DNA: TGTGCCAGTAGTATAGACGTTGGGGGAGTGGGGAGCAATGAGCAGTTCTTC
clone size: .
J gene: TRBJ2-1
D gene: .
V gene: TRBV19

CDR3 protein: CASSPRGLNTEAFF
CDR3 DNA: TGTGCCAGCAGCCCCAGGGGCCTGAACACTGAAGCTTTCTTT
clone size: .
J gene: TRBJ1-1
D gene: .
V gene: TRBV11-2

CDR3 protein: CASSQGDRVPYEQYF
CDR3 DNA: TGCGCCAGCAGCCAAGGGGACAGGGTACCCTACGAGCAGTACTTC
clone size: .
J gene: TRBJ2-7
D gene: TRBD1
V gene: TRBV4-1

CDR3 protein: CASSLARVGTGELFF
CDR3 DNA: TGTGCCAGCAGCTTAGCCAGGGTTGGCACCGGGGAGCTGTTTTTT
clone size: .
J gene: TRBJ2-2
D gene: .
V gene: TRBV13

CDR3 protein: CSVREGTGFNEQFF
CDR3 DNA: TGCAGCGTTCGAGAGGGGACAGGGTTTAATGAGCAGTTCTTC
clone size: .
J gene: TRBJ2-1
D gene: TRBD1
V gene: TRBV29-1

CDR3 protein: CASSSWSRDRKTEAFF
CDR3 DNA: TGTGCCAGCAGCTCCTGGTCCCGGGACAGGAAAACTGAAGCTTTCTTT
clone size: once
J gene: TRBJ1-1
D gene: TRBD1
V gene: TRBV11-2

CDR3 protein: CASSGSYGTDTQYF
CDR3 DNA: TGTGCCAGTAGCGGGAGTTATGGCACAGATACGCAGTATTTT
clone size: .
J gene: TRBJ2-3
D gene: TRBD2
V gene: TRBV6-1

CDR3 protein: CASSPGTTGYTF
CDR3 DNA: TGTGCCAGCAGTCCCGGGACCACTGGCTACACCTTC
clone size: few
J gene: TRBJ1-2
D gene: .
V gene: TRBV28

CDR3 protein: CAHNREGYTF
CDR3 DNA: TGTGCTCATAACAGGGAGGGCTACACCTTC
clone size: .
J gene: TRBJ1-2
D gene: .
V gene: TRBV30

CDR3 protein: CASSQDGLTYNEQFF
CDR3 DNA: TGTGCCAGCAGCCAAGATGGGCTCACCTACAATGAGCAGTTCTTC
clone size: .
J gene: TRBJ2-1
D gene: .
V gene: TRBV4-2

CDR3 protein: CASSWDSTGELFF
CDR3 DNA: TGTGCCAGCAGCTGGGACAGCACCGGGGAGCTGTTTTTT
clone size: .
J gene: TRBJ2-2
D gene: TRBD1
V gene: TRBV5-6

CDR3 protein: CASSLIRGASGSQWQYF
CDR3 DNA: TGTGCCAGCAGTTTAATTCGTGGGGCTAGCGGGAGCCAGTGGCAGTACTTC
clone size: .
J gene: TRBJ2-7
D gene: TRBD2
V gene: TRBV28

CDR3 protein: CASSEALAISTDTQYF
CDR3 DNA: TGTGCCAGCAGTGAAGCGCTAGCGATTAGCACAGATACGCAGTATTTT
clone size: .
J gene: TRBJ2-3
D gene: .
V gene: TRBV2

CDR3 protein: CASSYSTVTDTQYF
CDR3 DNA: TGTGCCAGCAGTTACTCGACTGTCACAGATACGCAGTATTTT
clone size: .
J gene: TRBJ2-3
D gene: .
V gene: TRBV6-6

CDR3 protein: CASSDRTSVVSEQYF
CDR3 DNA: TGTGCCAGCAGTGACCGGACTAGCGTTGTATCCGAGCAGTACTTC
clone size: .
J gene: TRBJ2-7
D gene: TRBD2
V gene: TRBV2

CDR3 protein: CAWSAVSATEAFF
CDR3 DNA: TGTGCCTGGAGTGCTGTTTCAGCCACTGAAGCTTTCTTT
clone size: .
J gene: TRBJ1-1
D gene: .
V gene: TRBV30

CDR3 protein: CASSQEVGELFF
CDR3 DNA: TGCGCCAGCAGCCAAGAAGTCGGGGAGCTGTTTTTT
clone size: .
J gene: TRBJ2-2
D gene: .
V gene: TRBV4-1

CDR3 protein: CASSQERVGTDTQYF
CDR3 DNA: TGTGCCAGCAGCCAAGAAAGGGTTGGGACAGATACGCAGTATTTT
clone size: .
J gene: TRBJ2-3
D gene: .
V gene: TRBV4-2

CDR3 protein: CASSIQGWTEAFF
CDR3 DNA: TGTGCCAGCAGTATACAGGGCTGGACTGAAGCTTTCTTT
clone size: .
J gene: TRBJ1-1
D gene: .
V gene: TRBV2

CDR3 protein: CATSRDQGPHNEQFF
CDR3 DNA: TGTGCCACCAGCAGAGATCAGGGACCACACAATGAGCAGTTCTTC
clone size: .
J gene: TRBJ2-1
D gene: .
V gene: TRBV15

CDR3 protein: CASSSRTGRDEQYF
CDR3 DNA: TGTGCCAGCTCATCGAGGACAGGGAGGGACGAGCAGTACTTC
clone size: .
J gene: TRBJ2-7
D gene: .
V gene: TRBV18

CDR3 protein: CASSHMGLAGHNEQFF
CDR3 DNA: TGCGCCAGCAGCCATATGGGACTAGCGGGCCACAATGAGCAGTTCTTC
clone size: .
J gene: TRBJ2-1
D gene: TRBD2
V gene: TRBV4-1

CDR3 protein: CASSGQGRDEQYF
CDR3 DNA: TGTGCCAGCAGTGGACAGGGGCGGGACGAGCAGTACTTC
clone size: .
J gene: TRBJ2-7
D gene: TRBD1
V gene: TRBV28

CDR3 protein: CASSVGGTGGELFF
CDR3 DNA: TGTGCCAGCAGCGTAGGCGGGACTGGCGGGGAGCTGTTTTTT
clone size: .
J gene: TRBJ2-2
D gene: .
V gene: TRBV9

CDR3 protein: CASGWTSYEQYF
CDR3 DNA: TGTGCTAGTGGTTGGACTAGTTACGAGCAGTACTTC
clone size: few
J gene: TRBJ2-7
D gene: TRBD2
V gene: TRBV12-5

CDR3 protein: CASSPESLGNTIYF
CDR3 DNA: TGTGCCAGCAGCCCCGAGTCGCTCGGAAACACCATATATTTT
clone size: .
J gene: TRBJ1-3
D gene: .
V gene: TRBV7-9